This T cell receptor beta chain was found in a study of human T cells and chemical hapten exposure. Study as a whole: Slight volume differences across pooled libraries mainly accounted for varying per-sample TCR yields.

This clonotype was counted between two and nine times. Its antigen is unknown. This CDR3 region has 18 residues. CDR1 is SGHNT, CDR2 YYREEE, per germline (reference sequence). The V segment lost 2 bases and the J segment 0 bases; nucleotides outside the gene matches: 11. Findings and limits, study-wide: The number of TCRs above 1 in 1000 frequency did not change after DPC sensitization.

The time point was: healthy volunteer bleed at 2 weeks. Total RNA extraction was carried out from unfractionated whole blood. Unique molecular identifiers were affixed to discrete cDNA molecules within the library. In the source study's methods: The median was about 89,000 TCRs per sample, ranging roughly 20,000 to 750,000. TCRdb processed the RACE reads anew with MiXCR; each CDR3 protein has one entry. TCRdb assigned the V and J calls; the authors' analysis was not used. The table has some 93,000 distinct CDR3 sequences, roughly 8% seen once. The sequence was collected from a female donor in good health. Some clones in this sample may be carry-over from other donors' samples. Sequencing input: whole blood. V gene TRBV5-4 combines with J gene TRBJ2-4, with 7 bases identical to TRBD2. As DNA, the CDR3 is TGTGCCAGCAGCTTTATAGGAAGCGGGGCGCTAGCCAAAAACATTCAGTACTTC. This gives the protein CASSFIGSGALAKNIQYF.